The 7 T cell receptor beta chains listed next were all sequenced from one sample in a study of T cell responses to AZD1222 COVID-19 vaccine. Data came from immunoSEQ multiplex PCR; TCRdb stores just in-frame clones and leaves some out. The table includes some 120,000 clones, over 75% detected once. The sample was peripheral blood, taken on day 0 of MenACWY control vaccination. These receptors were obtained from an adult in good health.

The chain uses TRBV19 and TRBJ2-3; 8 nucleotides agree with TRBD2. Germline CDR1 is LNHDA and CDR2 is SQIVND (reference sequence). J gave up 3 bases and V 5 bases, and 7 bases lay outside the gene matches. The CDR3 spans 15 residues. CDR3 protein: CASSLTRGGTDTQYF. DNA of the CDR3: TGTGCCAGTAGTCTCACCCGGGGGGGTACAGATACGCAGTATTTT.

This clone was seen once. The chain recombines TRBV7-9 with TRBJ1-6, with 7 bases lining up with TRBD1. The CDR3 extends over 15 amino acids. Germline V CDR1 and CDR2: SEHNR, FQNEAQ (reference sequence). The V gene end was trimmed by 3 bases and the J gene end by 5 bases; junction bases not matched to a gene: 4. The DNA for the CDR3 is TGTGCCAGCAGCTTCTGGGGACAGCATAATTCACCCCTCCACTTT. It codes for CASSFWGQHNSPLHF.

The chain uses TRBV28 and TRBJ2-1; D uncertain. This CDR3 is built from 17 residues. The V end was cut by 8 bases, the J end by 2 bases, with 22 bases between. The germline gives CDR1 MDHEN, CDR2 SYDVKM. CDR3 nucleotide sequence: TGTGCCAGCCCATCCCCACATGGCCCCTTTACCTACAATGAGCAGTTCTTC. The encoded protein is CASPSPHGPFTYNEQFF.

The CDR3 region is CASSTRTDPQETQYF. DNA for the CDR3: TGTGCCAGCAGTACTCGGACGGACCCACAAGAGACCCAGTACTTC. The rearrangement links TRBV6-5 to TRBJ2-5; no clear D. This CDR3 is 15 amino acids long. V was clipped by 5 bases and J by 2 bases, with 15 bases between them. Germline V lookup: CDR1 MNHEY, CDR2 SVGAGI.

The chain uses TRBV7-8 and TRBJ1-1; 7 bases line up with TRBD1. With 5 bases clipped from V and 0 bases from J, the junction kept 6 bases outside the gene matches. CDR3 length equals 15 residues. Germline CDR1 SGHVS, CDR2 FQNEAQ. The CDR3 spells CASSLRTGLNTEAFF. The DNA for the CDR3 is TGTGCCAGCAGCCTCAGGACAGGCTTGAACACTGAAGCTTTCTTT. Full variable domain (rest looked up from reference TRBV7-8 and TRBJ1-1): GAGVSQSPRYKVAKRGQDVALRCDPISGHVSLFWYQQALGQGPEFLTYFQNEAQLDKSGLPSDRFFAERPEGSVSTLKIQRTQQEDSAVYLCASSLRTGLNTEAFFGQGTRLTVV.

The rearrangement joins TRBV5-1 to TRBJ2-5; tentative D call: TRBD2 (6 bases). The CDR3 extends over 15 amino acids. The germline CDR1 and CDR2 sequences are SGHRS and YFSETQ. The ends were cut back, 3 bases at V and 4 bases at J, with 16 bases in the middle. The CDR3 reads CASSWGDRGSETQYF. In DNA form, the CDR3 reads TGCGCCAGCAGCTGGGGCGACCGGGGGTCAGAGACCCAGTACTTC.

The J gene is TRBJ1-3, the V gene TRBV19; D not resolved. Germline loops: CDR1 LNHDA, CDR2 SQIVND (reference sequence). This CDR3 has 16 amino acids. Trimming stripped 5 bases from V and 4 bases from J, with 18 bases between. CDR3 bases: TGTGCCAGTAGTCCCCGAGGCGCTTTCGGCGGAAACACCATATATTTT. Amino acids: CASSPRGAFGGNTIYF.